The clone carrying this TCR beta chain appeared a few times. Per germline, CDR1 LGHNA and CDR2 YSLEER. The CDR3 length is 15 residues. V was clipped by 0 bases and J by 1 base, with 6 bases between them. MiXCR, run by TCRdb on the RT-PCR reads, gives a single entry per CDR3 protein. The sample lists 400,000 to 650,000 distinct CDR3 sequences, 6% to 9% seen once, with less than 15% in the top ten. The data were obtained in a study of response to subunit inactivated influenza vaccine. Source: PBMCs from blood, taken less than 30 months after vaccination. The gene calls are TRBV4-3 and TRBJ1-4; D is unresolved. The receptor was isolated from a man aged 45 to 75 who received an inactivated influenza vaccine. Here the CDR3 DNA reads TGCGCCAGCAGCCAAGAGGGCAGAACTAATGAAAAACTGTTTTTT. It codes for CASSQEGRTNEKLFF.